This is a list of T cell receptor beta chains from one sample in a study of cytomegalovirus exposure and HLA in healthy donors. Sequencing used immunoSEQ multiplex PCR; TCRdb keeps in-frame clones, though not all of them. Among a few hundred thousand clones listed, 80% to 95% were seen once. Sequencing input: PBMCs. These receptors originate from a woman younger than 30 in good health and CMV-seronegative. CDR3s include the opening cysteine and the closing phenylalanine or tryptophan. Each record gives: J gene, clone size, D gene, V gene, CDR3 DNA, CDR3 protein. D genes are given only for firm matches. Clone size is shown for a subset of rows, as once, few, many or a class of expanded clone.

>TRBJ2-7|NA|TRBD1|TRBV27
TGTGCCAGCAGACAAGGACAGGGGGCACGGTACGAGCAGTACTTC
CASRQGQGARYEQYF
>TRBJ1-3|once|TRBD1|TRBV18
TGTGCCAGCTCGCCAGTAAATGGACAGGGTTTGACTGGAAACACCATATATTTT
CASSPVNGQGLTGNTIYF
>TRBJ1-6|NA|TRBD1|TRBV5-1
TGCGCCAGCAGCACGCGGGACAGTAATAATTCACCCCTCCACTTT
CASSTRDSNNSPLHF
>TRBJ2-5|NA|NA|TRBV7-6
TGTGCCAGCAGCCTTGACAGGACTCAAGAGACCCAGTACTTC
CASSLDRTQETQYF
>TRBJ2-5|NA|TRBD1|TRBV27
TGTGCCAGCAGTTTGGGACAGGTCGCAGAAGAGACCCAGTACTTC
CASSLGQVAEETQYF
>TRBJ2-1|NA|NA|TRBV7-9
TGTGCCAGCAGCGCAGGGGCCTCCTACAATGAGCAGTTCTTC
CASSAGASYNEQFF
>TRBJ2-7|NA|NA|TRBV29-1
TGCAGCGGCGAAGCGAACTACGAGCAGTACTTC
CSGEANYEQYF
>TRBJ2-7|NA|TRBD1|TRBV2
TGTGCCAGCAGAGAACGGGACAGGGGCACCCAGCAGTACTTC
CASRERDRGTQQYF
>TRBJ2-7|NA|NA|TRBV7-9
TGTGCCAGCAGCTTAGTACTAGAGGTGGGCCGGGAGCAGTACTTC
CASSLVLEVGREQYF
>TRBJ1-1|NA|NA|TRBV14
TGTGCCAGCAGCCAGTTTCTAAGGGGGACTGAAGCTTTCTTT
CASSQFLRGTEAFF
>TRBJ1-2|NA|TRBD1|TRBV6-6
TGTGCCAGCAGACCCGCCAGGGGGCAGAACTATGGCTACACCTTC
CASRPARGQNYGYTF
>TRBJ1-1|few|NA|TRBV19
TGTGCCAGTAGTAGGCAGAACACTGAAGCTTTCTTT
CASSRQNTEAFF
>TRBJ1-2|NA|NA|TRBV19
TGTGCCAGTAGCCCGACAGGATACTATGGCTACACCTTC
CASSPTGYYGYTF
>TRBJ2-7|NA|TRBD2|TRBV6-1
TGTGCCAGCAGTAAGGGACTAGCGGACTACGAGCAGTACTTC
CASSKGLADYEQYF
>TRBJ2-1|NA|NA|TRBV7-8
TGTGCCAGCAGCTTGCGGGGTAGCGGCTACAATGAGCAGTTCTTC
CASSLRGSGYNEQFF
>TRBJ1-4|NA|NA|TRBV10-3
TGTGCCATCAGGGCACCCCAGGGTGAAAAACTGTTTTTT
CAIRAPQGEKLFF
>TRBJ2-7|NA|NA|TRBV5-1
TGCGCCAGCAGCTTGGCCGGGAAGGGGGAGTTTTTGATCCGCGAGCAGTACTTC
CASSLAGKGEFLIREQYF
>TRBJ2-7|few|TRBD2|TRBV6-1
TGTGCCAGCAGTGATACCCAGACTAGCGTCTCCTACGAGCAGTACTTC
CASSDTQTSVSYEQYF
>TRBJ1-3|NA|TRBD1|TRBV5-4
TGTGCCAGTAAAGATAGGGGGCAGGATGGAAACACCATATATTTT
CASKDRGQDGNTIYF
>TRBJ1-2|NA|NA|TRBV5-1
TGCGCCAGCAAGGGGACACCCAGAGACTACACCTTC
CASKGTPRDYTF
>TRBJ2-7|once|NA|TRBV6-7
TGTGCCAGCAGTTACTCAAGCGTTGCCTACGAGCAGTACTTC
CASSYSSVAYEQYF
>TRBJ2-1|once|TRBD1|TRBV10-1
TGCGCCAGCAGTGCCCGCAGGACAGGAGACAATGAGCAGTTCTTC
CASSARRTGDNEQFF
>TRBJ2-7|NA|NA|TRBV19
TGTGCCAGTAGTTCCAGACAGACGGCCAACGGGCAGTACTTC
CASSSRQTANGQYF
>TRBJ2-3|NA|TRBD2|TRBV4-2
TGTGCCAGCAGCCAAGGATTTGGACTAGCGGGGGTCACAGATACGCAGTATTTT
CASSQGFGLAGVTDTQYF
>TRBJ1-4|NA|NA|TRBV7-9
TGTGCCAGCAGCGCCGGACAGAGCCCAACTAATGAAAAACTGTTTTTT
CASSAGQSPTNEKLFF
>TRBJ2-7|NA|NA|TRBV4-1
TGCGCCAGCAGCCAAGATGAGGGGGGGTACGAGCAGTACTTC
CASSQDEGGYEQYF
>TRBJ2-1|NA|NA|TRBV11-2
TGTGCCAGCAGCTTAGTTACCTACAATGAGCAGTTCTTC
CASSLVTYNEQFF
>TRBJ2-5|NA|NA|TRBV28
TGTGCCAGCAGTCAAATGCGGGTGTTGGAGACCCAGTACTTC
CASSQMRVLETQYF